The next 23 T cell receptor beta chains were all read from a single sample in a study of T cell responses to AZD1222 COVID-19 vaccine (dated by TCRdb to the early 2020s). This specimen's time point label, interpreted: baseline before first vaccination. Library method: the immunoSEQ multiplex PCR assay. The source is immuneACCESS, and TCRdb retained only in-frame sequences with V and J called. Part of the clones is not carried over; for the studies checked, unresolved V genes explain less than half of this, and the remainder is unexplained. The sample contains some 80,000 clones, 86% of them found a single time. The biggest ten clones account for 7.5% to 9% of the sample. The sample consisted of peripheral blood, taken on day 0 of AZD1222 vaccination. These receptors were obtained from an adult in good health.

The chain links TRBV6-5 to TRBJ2-1; tentative D call: TRBD1 (6 bases). Germline V gene lookup returns CDR1 MNHEY and CDR2 SVGAGI. Trimming stripped 7 bases from V and 0 bases from J, with 13 bases between. The CDR3 has 15 amino acids. The CDR3 sequence: CASTMTGSSYNEQFF. The CDR3 coding sequence is TGTGCCAGCACTATGACAGGAAGCTCCTACAATGAGCAGTTCTTC.

Here the CDR3 DNA reads TGTGCCAGCAGCCAAGCTTCAGGGGGAAGCAATCAGCCCCAGCATTTT. This codes for CASSQASGGSNQPQHF. This chain links TRBV3-1 (or the pseudogene TRBV3-2) with TRBJ1-5, with 7 bases aligning to TRBD1. Trimming at V came to 1 base and at J to 1 base, leaving 4 bases not matched to a gene. The CDR3 sequence is 16 residues long. From germline, CDR1 is LGHDT and CDR2 YNNKEL (reference sequence).

This chain joins TRBV4-2 and TRBJ1-2; D is possibly TRBD1 (5 bases). Trimming took 0 bases from V and 4 from J, leaving 15 bases between them. The CDR3 sequence is 16 residues long. Germline-derived CDR1 and CDR2 are LGHNA and YNFKEQ. CDR3 amino acids: CASSQEGGPGTYGYTF. DNA for the CDR3: TGTGCCAGCAGCCAAGAAGGCGGTCCCGGGACCTATGGCTACACCTTC.

The chain has TRBV6-5 and TRBJ2-1, with a weak D call TRBD2 (7 bases). CDR1 and CDR2 (germline): MNHEY, SVGAGI. Trimming cost V 7 bases and J 8 bases, with 21 bases left between them. The CDR3 consists of 15 residues. CDR3 sequence: CASTHRRGGSDEQFF. In nucleotides, the CDR3 is TGTGCCAGCACCCATCGGAGGGGGGGGTCCGATGAGCAGTTCTTC.

A note on this clone: This specimen includes other DNA sequences encoding the same CDR3. The V gene is TRBV6-5, the J gene TRBJ2-2; D gene unclear. The CDR3 length is 15 residues. Germline V CDR1 and CDR2: MNHEY, SVGAGI. V was cut by 1 base and J by 3 bases, with 9 bases left in between. The CDR3 bases are TGTGCCAGCAGTTACTTTGGGGTCGACACCGGGGAGCTGTTTTTT. Its translation: CASSYFGVDTGELFF.

The gene calls are TRBV19 and TRBJ2-1; no clear D. V lost 7 bases, J lost 5 bases, and 9 bases lay in between. Looked up from germline, CDR1 is LNHDA and CDR2 is SQIVND (reference sequence). The CDR3 spans 12 residues. CDR3 nucleotide sequence: TGTGCCAGTACGTACGGAAACAATGAGCAGTTCTTC. This encodes CASTYGNNEQFF. The variable domain in full, with the rest retrieved from reference TRBV19 and TRBJ2-1, is DGGITQSPKYLFRKEGQNVTLSCEQNLNHDAMYWYRQDPGQGLRLIYYSQIVNDFQKGDIAEGYSVSREKKESFPLTVTSAQKNPTAFYLCASTYGNNEQFFGPGTRLTVL.

The chain recombines TRBV14 with TRBJ2-2; D might be TRBD1 (5 bases). The CDR3 is 13 amino acids. The V gene's germline CDR1 is SGHDN and CDR2 FVKESK. V dropped 4 bases and J dropped 7 bases, with 10 bases sitting between them. As DNA, the CDR3 is TGTGCCAGCAGCCCCAGGGTTATCGGGGAGCTGTTTTTT. Encoded protein: CASSPRVIGELFF. The full variable domain, in which reference TRBV14 and TRBJ2-2 provide the parts outside the CDR3, is EAGVTQFPSHSVIEKGQTVTLRCDPISGHDNLYWYRRVMGKEIKFLLHFVKESKQDESGMPNNRFLAERTGGTYSTLKVQPAELEDSGVYFCASSPRVIGELFFGEGSRLTVL.

J is TRBJ2-7 and V is TRBV4-1; 7 bases align to TRBD1. Germline V gene data show CDR1 as MGHRA and CDR2 as YSYEKL. The CDR3 is made up of 14 amino acids. The junction had 7 bases not matched to a gene; V was cut back by 6 bases and J by 2 bases. This CDR3 reads CASSSAQGAYEQYF. Written as DNA, the CDR3 is TGCGCCAGCAGTTCCGCCCAGGGGGCCTACGAGCAGTACTTC.

The chain couples TRBV6-6 to TRBJ2-4; possible D gene TRBD1, 6 bases. CDR1 MNHNY and CDR2 SVGAGI come from the germline V gene (reference sequence). Trimming pared 0 bases from V and 7 bases from J, leaving 13 bases between. The CDR3 extends over 15 amino acids. The CDR3 nucleotides read TGTGCCAGCAGTTACTCGGGGGCCGAACCTAACATTCAGTACTTC. This encodes CASSYSGAEPNIQYF.

This clone was seen only a few times. The J gene is TRBJ1-5, the V gene TRBV9, with D unclear. This CDR3 is built from 14 residues. Per germline, CDR1 SGDLS and CDR2 YYNGEE. The V and J ends lost 4 bases and 0 bases respectively, with 8 bases between them. The CDR3 DNA reads TGTGCCAGCAGCTTTAGTTCTAGCAATCAGCCCCAGCATTTT. The encoded protein is CASSFSSSNQPQHF.

The V call is TRBV18, the J call TRBJ2-4; TRBD1 is a possible D gene (6 bases). The CDR3 spans 17 residues. V was trimmed by 2 bases and J by 7 bases, leaving 21 bases between them. The germline V gene has CDR1 KGHSH and CDR2 LQKENI. CDR3 protein: CASSPSGAATGWNIQYF. CDR3 nucleotides: TGTGCCAGCTCACCATCAGGGGCCGCCACGGGATGGAACATTCAGTACTTC. Drawing the rest from reference TRBV18 and TRBJ2-4, the complete variable domain is NAGVMQNPRHLVRRRGQEARLRCSPMKGHSHVYWYRQLPEEGLKFMVYLQKENIIDESGMPKERFSAEFPKEGPSILRIQQVVRGDSAAYFCASSPSGAATGWNIQYFGAGTRLSVL.

This clone was found once. The genes are TRBV7-6 and TRBJ2-1; 13 bases agree with TRBD2. Germline V CDR1 and CDR2: SGHVS, FNYEAQ. The CDR3 has 18 amino acids. V trimming: 5 bases; J trimming: 0 bases; junction bases outside the gene matches: 7. The CDR3 sequence is CASSPRTSGGDSYNEQFF. DNA of the CDR3: TGTGCCAGCAGCCCGCGGACTAGCGGGGGCGACTCCTACAATGAGCAGTTCTTC.

This rearrangement joins TRBV5-1 to TRBJ2-3; 7 positions agree with TRBD2. Germline V gene lookup returns CDR1 SGHRS and CDR2 YFSETQ. With 2 bases clipped from V and 6 bases from J, the junction kept 15 bases outside the gene matches. The CDR3 runs to 17 residues. For the CDR3, the DNA is TGCGCCAGCAGCTTCCGTCGGGGGGAGGGCCAGAAGGATACGCAGTATTTT. It encodes CASSFRRGEGQKDTQYF.

The chain links TRBV6-2 or TRBV6-3 to TRBJ1-2; TRBD1 is a possible D gene (6 bases). The germline V gene has CDR1 MNHEY and CDR2 SVGEGT. This CDR3 region has 16 residues. V shed 5 bases and J shed 0 bases, with 16 bases lying between them. CDR3: CASSTDRDTANYGYTF. In DNA form, the CDR3 reads TGTGCCAGCAGTACAGACCGGGACACGGCTAACTATGGCTACACCTTC.

This chain joins TRBV7-9 and TRBJ2-5; possibly TRBD1 for D (6 bases). The germline V gene encodes CDR1 SEHNR and CDR2 FQNEAQ (reference sequence). The V end lost 3 bases, the J end lost 4 bases, and 12 bases lay between the germline ends. The CDR3 length is 14 residues. As DNA, the CDR3 is TGTGCCAGCAGCTTCGGACAGAGCGGAGAGACCCAGTACTTC. It encodes CASSFGQSGETQYF.

V and J are TRBV11-2 and TRBJ2-1, with D perhaps TRBD1 (6 bases). V was pared by 1 base and J by 1 base, with 8 bases between. The germline gives CDR1 SGHAT, CDR2 FQNNGV. The CDR3 runs 15 residues. The CDR3 protein is CASSLGQGSYNEQFF. In DNA, the CDR3 is TGTGCCAGCAGCTTAGGCCAGGGGTCCTACAATGAGCAGTTCTTC. Full variable domain (missing parts from reference TRBV11-2 and TRBJ2-1): EAGVAQSPRYKIIEKRQSVAFWCNPISGHATLYWYQQILGQGPKLLIQFQNNGVVDDSQLPKDRFSAERLKGVDSTLKIQPAKLEDSAVYLCASSLGQGSYNEQFFGPGTRLTVL.

The chain is built from TRBV5-1 and TRBJ1-5; D gene unclear. Trimming shortened V by 0 bases and J by 5 bases, and 15 bases separated the two germline ends. The CDR3 has 16 residues. The germline V gene has CDR1 SGHRS and CDR2 YFSETQ. The CDR3, as DNA: TGCGCCAGCAGCTTGGAGGTGCTGGGAACGGATCAGCCCCAGCATTTT. Protein product: CASSLEVLGTDQPQHF.

The chain links TRBV18 to TRBJ2-2, with D possibly being TRBD1 (6 bases). CDR3 length: 16 amino acids. The germline V and J ends were trimmed by 3 bases and 0 bases, with 11 bases remaining between them. Germline-derived CDR1 and CDR2 are KGHSH and LQKENI. Here the CDR3 DNA reads TGTGCCAGCTCACCGGTTGGGACACCGAACACCGGGGAGCTGTTTTTT. Translation: CASSPVGTPNTGELFF.

The chain has TRBV30 and TRBJ1-3, with D possibly matching TRBD1 (6 bases). Germline V gene data show CDR1 as GTSNPN and CDR2 as SVGIG (reference sequence). This CDR3 has 16 amino acids. Trimming took 2 bases from V and 2 from J, leaving 16 bases between them. CDR3 protein: CAWSPTWGPPGNTIYF. Here the CDR3 DNA reads TGTGCCTGGAGTCCCACATGGGGGCCACCTGGAAACACCATATATTTT.

The sample holds one count of this clone. V and J are TRBV6-6 and TRBJ2-1; TRBD2 aligns across 8 bases. Trimming took 8 bases from V and 2 from J; bases not matched to a gene: 11. The germline V gene has CDR1 MNHNY and CDR2 SVGAGI (reference sequence). This CDR3 spans 16 amino acids. The DNA of the CDR3 is TGTGCCAGCCAAATTCCAACTAGCGGCGCCTACAATGAGCAGTTCTTC. Translating gives CASQIPTSGAYNEQFF.

This chain connects TRBV2 to TRBJ1-6; 7 bases are a match to TRBD1. CDR3 length equals 16 residues. CDR1 is SNHLY, CDR2 FYNNEI, per germline. V gave up 3 bases and J gave up 4 bases; unmatched junction bases: 6. The CDR3 sequence: CASSDRGRQYNSPLHF. In DNA, the CDR3 is TGTGCCAGCAGTGATAGGGGGCGGCAGTATAATTCACCCCTCCACTTT.

The chain has TRBV6-5 and TRBJ2-7; D may be TRBD2 (6 bases). V was pared by 6 bases and J by 2 bases, with 14 bases between. Germline loops: CDR1 MNHEY, CDR2 SVGAGI. This CDR3 spans 14 amino acids. The CDR3 DNA follows: TGTGCCAGCAGCCGGCTAGCGCCAACCTACGAGCAGTACTTC. Its protein is CASSRLAPTYEQYF.

The J gene is TRBJ1-1, the V gene TRBV5-1; D is uncertain. V shed 0 bases and J shed 0 bases, with 6 bases lying between them. The CDR3 consists of 14 residues. Germline V CDR1 and CDR2: SGHRS, YFSETQ. CDR3 sequence: CASSLGDLNTEAFF. DNA of the CDR3: TGCGCCAGCAGCTTGGGGGATTTGAACACTGAAGCTTTCTTT.